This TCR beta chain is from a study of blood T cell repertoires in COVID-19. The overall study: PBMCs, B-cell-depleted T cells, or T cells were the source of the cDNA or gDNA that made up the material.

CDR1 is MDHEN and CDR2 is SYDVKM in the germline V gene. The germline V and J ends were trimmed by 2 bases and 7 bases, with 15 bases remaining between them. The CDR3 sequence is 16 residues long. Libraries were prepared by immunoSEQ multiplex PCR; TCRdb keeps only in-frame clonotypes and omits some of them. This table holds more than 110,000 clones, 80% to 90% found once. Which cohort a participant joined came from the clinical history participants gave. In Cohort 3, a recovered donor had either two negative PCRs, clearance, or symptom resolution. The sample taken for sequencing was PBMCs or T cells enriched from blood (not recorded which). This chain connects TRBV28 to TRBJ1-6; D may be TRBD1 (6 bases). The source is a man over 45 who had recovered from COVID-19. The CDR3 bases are TGTGCCAGCAGTTTACCAGGTTGGCAGGGGAATTCACCCCTCCACTTT. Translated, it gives CASSLPGWQGNSPLHF.